This TCR beta chain was sequenced during a study of blood T cell repertoires in COVID-19. CDR1 KGHSH and CDR2 LQKENI come from the germline V gene. V dropped 3 bases and J dropped 7; count of bases not matched to a gene: 11. The CDR3 sequence is 15 residues long. Per the original data handling: How many nucleated cells were present was estimated from reference gene primer amplification. Clones were sequenced by immunoSEQ multiplex PCR, and TCRdb holds only the in-frame ones, with some missing. V and J calls and clone size follow that table, whereas D and trimming were derived from the DNA. The sample yields fewer than 250,000 clones, 90% seen once.

Source material: PBMCs or T cells enriched from blood (not recorded which). V usage is TRBV18 and J usage is TRBJ1-2; 7 bases match TRBD1. The sequence derives from a man aged 45-65 years who had been exposed to COVID-19. The chain's CDR3 is CASSPYDREVGGYTF. In DNA, the CDR3 is TGTGCCAGCTCACCCTATGACAGGGAGGTCGGTGGCTACACCTTC.